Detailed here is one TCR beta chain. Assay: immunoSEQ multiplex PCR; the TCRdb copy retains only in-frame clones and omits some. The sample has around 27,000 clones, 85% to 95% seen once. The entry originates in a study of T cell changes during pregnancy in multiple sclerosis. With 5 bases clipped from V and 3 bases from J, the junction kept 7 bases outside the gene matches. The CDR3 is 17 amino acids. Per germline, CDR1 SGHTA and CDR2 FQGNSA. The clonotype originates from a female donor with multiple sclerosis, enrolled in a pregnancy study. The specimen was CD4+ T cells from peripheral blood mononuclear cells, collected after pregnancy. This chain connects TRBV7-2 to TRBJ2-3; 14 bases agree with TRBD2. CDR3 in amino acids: CASSLRLAGGETDTQYF. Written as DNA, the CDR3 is TGTGCCAGCAGCCTTAGACTAGCGGGGGGGGAGACAGATACGCAGTATTTT.